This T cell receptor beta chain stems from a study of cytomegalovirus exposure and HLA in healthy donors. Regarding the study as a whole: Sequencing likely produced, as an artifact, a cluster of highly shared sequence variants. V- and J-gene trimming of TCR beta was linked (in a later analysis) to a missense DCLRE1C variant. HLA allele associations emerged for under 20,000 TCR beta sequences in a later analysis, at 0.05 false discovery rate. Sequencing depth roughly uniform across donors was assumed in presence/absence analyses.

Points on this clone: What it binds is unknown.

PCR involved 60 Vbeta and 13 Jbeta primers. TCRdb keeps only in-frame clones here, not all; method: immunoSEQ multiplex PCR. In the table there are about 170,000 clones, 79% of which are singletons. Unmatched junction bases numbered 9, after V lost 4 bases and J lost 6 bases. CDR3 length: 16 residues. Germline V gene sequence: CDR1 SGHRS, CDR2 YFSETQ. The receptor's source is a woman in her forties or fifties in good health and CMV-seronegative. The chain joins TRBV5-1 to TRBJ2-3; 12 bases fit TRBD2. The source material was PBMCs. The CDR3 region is CASSPSQTSGRDTQYF. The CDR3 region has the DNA TGCGCCAGCAGCCCCTCCCAAACTAGCGGGAGGGATACGCAGTATTTT.